This T cell receptor beta chain was retrieved from a study of neurological immune-mediated disorders. Ten or more counts support this clonotype. In TCRdb, the 5' RACE reads were re-called with MiXCR into one record per CDR3 protein. The table includes 50,000 to 55,000 distinct CDR3 sequences, 10% detected once. Germline lookup yields CDR1 SGHVS and CDR2 FQNEAQ. Trimming cost V 1 base and J 1 base; bases outside gene matches: 4. This CDR3 is built from 15 residues. The TCR comes from a man between 65 and 79 years old with HTLV-1-associated myelopathy (HAM/TSP). Sequenced: PBMCs. The chain carries TRBV7-8 and TRBJ2-7; 7 nucleotides agree with TRBD1. The CDR3 here is CASSLGQGPSYEQYF. The CDR3 DNA reads as TGTGCCAGCAGCTTAGGACAGGGTCCGTCCTACGAGCAGTACTTC.